This T cell receptor (beta chain) appears in the sequencing data of a study of glioma-infiltrating T cells after dendritic cell vaccination. Study-wide background: Three intradermal dendritic cell vaccine injections were given every two weeks.

This CDR3 is 15 amino acids long. V lost 5 bases to trimming and J lost 5 bases, with 17 bases between them. In germline, CDR1 is SEHNR, CDR2 FQNEAQ (reference sequence). Some clones are missing from TCRdb's copy, which holds only in-frame ones; the method was immunoSEQ multiplex PCR. The repertoire includes some 87,000 clones, more than 75% of them detected once, and just under 3% sits in the top ten. The source was blood, collected before dendritic cell vaccination. The origin of this receptor is a human donor with glioblastoma. This chain links TRBV7-9 with TRBJ2-3, with D possibly being TRBD2 (6 bases). The CDR3 DNA reads as TGTGCCAGCAGCCCGACCGGGGGAGAGATAGATACGCAGTATTTT. This gives the protein CASSPTGGEIDTQYF.